This T cell receptor beta chain stems from a study of vaccination and CD4 T cells after COVID-19. At the level of the study: Collection of post-vaccine samples followed dose two by a median around 72 days, spanning a range of 14 to 241. Overlapping spike peptides of SARS-CoV-2, HCoV-NL63, HCoV-OC43 and HCoV-229E stimulated the cells.

With 3 bases removed from V and 6 bases from J, the gap between germline ends came to 13 bases. The CDR3 contains 14 residues. CDR1 and CDR2 from the germline V gene are MNHNS and SASEGT. Treatment meaning: roughly ten-day PBMC culture with coronavirus spike peptide pools or control peptides (ViraFEST assay). Sequencing of cultured CD4+ T cell DNA used the Oncomine TCR Beta short-read assay. TCRdb used MiXCR to reprocess the PCR reads, holding one entry per CDR3 protein. The table includes 9,500 to 15,000 distinct CDR3 sequences, less than 50% detected once. This clonotype has only a few counts. The antigen is not known.

This TCR was recovered from a human donor with COVID-19. The chain couples TRBV6-1 to TRBJ2-3; possibly TRBD2 for D (7 bases). The sequencing input was cultured CD4+ T cells from blood. The CDR3 DNA reads TGTGCCAGCAGTGACACGGCGGGGGCGGATACGCAGTATTTT. It specifies CASSDTAGADTQYF.